These 9 T cell receptor beta chains originate from one sample sequenced in a study of molecular identifiers for immune sequencing clone quantification. A single record per CDR3 protein comes from TCRdb applying MiXCR to the PCR reads. The sample lists just under 650,000 distinct CDR3 sequences; around 20% were seen once. Sequencing used naive CD8+ T cells from blood, with Jurkat cell RNA spiked in. Subset of the sample: FACS-sorted CD8+CD4-CCR7+CD45RA+ naive T cells. These TCRs come from a human donor in good health. Some libraries in this study had Jurkat cell RNA spiked in.

This clonotype was observed at least ten times. V is TRBV19 and J is TRBJ1-5, with D perhaps TRBD1 (6 bases). Germline V CDR1 and CDR2: LNHDA, SQIVND (reference sequence). Trimming cost V 5 bases and J 2 bases, with 25 bases left between them. The CDR3 is 19 amino acids. The CDR3, as DNA: TGTGCCAGTAGTCAGATGGGGGGGCGCGGGTCGGTTCGCAATCAGCCCCAGCATTTT. Its translation is CASSQMGGRGSVRNQPQHF.

This chain connects TRBV24-1 to TRBJ2-5; perhaps TRBD1 as D (5 bases). Germline V CDR1 and CDR2: KGHDR, SFDVKD. The length of the CDR3 is 13 residues. Trimming took 5 bases from V and 4 from J, leaving 10 bases between them. The chain's CDR3 is CATSAAQVETQYF. In DNA, the CDR3 is TGTGCCACCAGTGCAGCACAGGTAGAGACCCAGTACTTC.

This clonotype appeared many times. This chain uses TRBV6-5 with TRBJ2-3; TRBD2 agrees at 7 bases. The germline gives CDR1 MNHEY, CDR2 SVGAGI. V lost 0 bases, J lost 2 bases, and 5 bases stayed unmatched. This CDR3 has 16 amino acids. The CDR3 protein is CASSYSAGLFTDTQYF. In DNA form, the CDR3 reads TGTGCCAGCAGTTACTCGGCGGGACTATTCACAGATACGCAGTATTTT.

This clonotype was seen many times. V and J are TRBV2 and TRBJ2-5, with D unclear. Between the trimmed V and J ends, which lost 5 bases and 1 base, there was a span of 8 bases. Germline V CDR1 and CDR2: SNHLY, FYNNEI. There are 13 residues in the CDR3. The CDR3 region is CASSRWGQETQYF. As DNA, the CDR3 is TGTGCCAGCAGTCGTTGGGGCCAAGAGACCCAGTACTTC.

This clonotype showed up many times. V usage is TRBV9 and J usage is TRBJ2-5; D perhaps matches TRBD2 (6 bases). The CDR3 has 18 residues. Germline lookup yields CDR1 SGDLS and CDR2 YYNGEE. Trimming cost V 0 bases and J 5 bases, with 23 bases left between them. In DNA form, the CDR3 reads TGTGCCAGCAGCGTAGACAGTACCAAGAGGAACCGGGGGGAGACCCAGTACTTC. Translated, it gives CASSVDSTKRNRGETQYF.

This clonotype was counted a few times. Since a much larger clone is just one base distant, this may be a read error. The chain combines TRBV5-1 with TRBJ1-2; D is undetermined. This CDR3 has 14 residues. Per the germline V gene, CDR1 is SGHRS and CDR2 is YFSETQ. CDR3 amino acids: CASSLLSSAYGHTF. For the CDR3, the DNA is TGCGCCAGCAGCTTGCTATCGTCGGCCTATGGCCACACCTTC.

This clonotype was seen ten or more times. An end of the junction differs from the germline gene, which may be a read error. The chain is built from TRBV27 and TRBJ1-5; no clear D gene. The CDR3 is 11 amino acids. Germline assignment: CDR1 MNHEY and CDR2 SMNVEV (reference sequence). CDR3 protein: CASSSPEVWNF. The DNA for the CDR3 is TGTGCCAGCAGTTCCCCAGAGGTATGGAATTTT.

The V gene is TRBV4-1, the J gene TRBJ2-7, with TRBD2 matching over 15 bases. V lost 1 base, J lost 4 bases, and 14 bases stayed unmatched. The CDR3 spans 20 residues. CDR1 and CDR2 (germline): MGHRA, YSYEKL. The CDR3, as DNA: TGCGCCAGCAGCCAAGTAGCACCGGGACTAGCGGGAGGAGGGCGGTACGAGCAGTACTTC. As protein: CASSQVAPGLAGGGRYEQYF.

At least ten counts were recorded for this clonotype. The rearrangement joins TRBV20-1 to TRBJ2-7, with a weak D call TRBD1 (6 bases). The CDR3 length is 15 residues. Germline lookup yields CDR1 DFQATT and CDR2 SNEGSKA (reference sequence). Trimming took 0 bases from V and 3 from J, leaving 15 bases between them. The CDR3 reads CSARDRRGYDYEQYF. The DNA for the CDR3 is TGCAGTGCTAGAGATCGCAGGGGTTACGACTACGAGCAGTACTTC.